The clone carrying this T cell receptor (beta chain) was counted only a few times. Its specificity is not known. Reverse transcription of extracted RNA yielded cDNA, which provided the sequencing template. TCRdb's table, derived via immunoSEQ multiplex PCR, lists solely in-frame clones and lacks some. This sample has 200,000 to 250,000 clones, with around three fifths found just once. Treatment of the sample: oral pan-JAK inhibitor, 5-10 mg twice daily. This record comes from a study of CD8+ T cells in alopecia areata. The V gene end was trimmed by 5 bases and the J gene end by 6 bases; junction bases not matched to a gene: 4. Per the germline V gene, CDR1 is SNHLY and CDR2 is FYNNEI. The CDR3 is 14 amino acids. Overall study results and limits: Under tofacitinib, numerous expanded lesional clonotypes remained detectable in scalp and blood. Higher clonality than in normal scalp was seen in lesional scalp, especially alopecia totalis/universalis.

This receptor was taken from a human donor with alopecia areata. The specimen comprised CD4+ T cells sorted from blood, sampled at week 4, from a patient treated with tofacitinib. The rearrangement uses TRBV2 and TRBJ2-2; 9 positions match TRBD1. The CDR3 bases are TGTGCCAGCAGTCTACAGGGGGCGCCCGGGGAGCTGTTTTTT. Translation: CASSLQGAPGELFF.